A selection of T cell receptor beta chains follows, all from one sample in a study of cytomegalovirus exposure and HLA in healthy donors. Assay used: immunoSEQ multiplex PCR; TCRdb lists only in-frame clones, some missing. The table lists around 300,000 clones, around 90% of them singletons. Input material: PBMCs. These TCRs come from a woman aged 30 to 39 in good health and CMV-seropositive. The CDR3 runs from the conserved cysteine through the conserved F or W.

TRBV13	TRBJ1-4	CASSLGTNEKLFF
TRBV18	TRBJ2-7	CASSSSRGRQGEQYF
TRBV10-3	TRBJ2-1	CAISEGQGAPYNEQFF
TRBV6-5	TRBJ1-6	CASRDPGAPLHF
TRBV5-6	TRBJ1-1	CASSSGTGETNTEAFF
TRBV19	TRBJ1-5	CASREGLGSNQPQHF
TRBV4-1	TRBJ1-6	CASSQGRGGMSYNSPLHF
TRBV27	TRBJ1-2	CASSLPGDGYTF
TRBV27	TRBJ2-7	CASSLWAIPYEQYF
TRBV6-1	TRBJ2-3	CASSELSGTDTQYF
TRBV4-1	TRBJ2-7	CASSQDAIAGGYEQYF
TRBV15	TRBJ2-7	CATSRDPGATYEQYF
TRBV6-5	TRBJ2-7	CASRTKQGGIYEQYF
TRBV11-2	TRBJ1-1	CASSLVSGPATEAFF
TRBV19	TRBJ1-6	CASSIMGPSSPLHF
TRBV21-1	TRBJ2-7	CASLGTTPYEQYF
TRBV15	TRBJ2-2	CATSTLHGDTGELFF
TRBV15	TRBJ2-7	CATSNRGLSYEQYF
TRBV27	TRBJ2-2	CASTPTWGGELFF
TRBV20-1	TRBJ2-1	CSATLSEQFF
TRBV19	TRBJ2-7	CATAPYVGAYEQYF
TRBV2	TRBJ2-3	CASMNGGAGLTDTQYF
TRBV7-6	TRBJ2-7	CASSLEPGLAGPYEQYF
TRBV11-3	TRBJ2-1	CASSFGRGDNEQFF
TRBV4-3	TRBJ2-1	CASSQGNNEQFF
TRBV6-1	TRBJ1-4	CASSTTGEKLFF
TRBV18	TRBJ1-2	CASSSLQGYTF
TRBV6-1	TRBJ2-2	CASSDFRNGELFF
TRBV11-2	TRBJ1-1	CASSLGTLNTEAFF